This T cell receptor beta chain was identified in a study of blood T cell repertoires in COVID-19. Looking at the study overall: Researchers got acute and convalescent COVID-19 samples from the United States, Italy and Spain.

Per the original data handling: Reference gene primer amplification yielded estimated nucleated cell counts. TCRdb's table, derived via immunoSEQ multiplex PCR, lists solely in-frame clones and lacks some. Clone size and V and J calls were adopted from that table, with D and trimming inferred from the DNA. In the table there are about 250,000 clones, around 89% of which are singletons. V lost 0 bases and J lost 1, with 14 bases in between. CDR3 length: 16 residues. CDR1 SGHRS and CDR2 YFSETQ come from the germline V gene. The receptor was isolated from a man under 40 with acute or convalescent COVID-19. Input material: peripheral blood. The rearrangement links TRBV5-1 to TRBJ2-7; TRBD2 might be the D (6 bases). This chain's CDR3 is CASSLAVGGLSYEQYF. In nucleotides, the CDR3 is TGCGCCAGCAGCTTGGCGGTCGGGGGACTTTCCTACGAGCAGTACTTC.